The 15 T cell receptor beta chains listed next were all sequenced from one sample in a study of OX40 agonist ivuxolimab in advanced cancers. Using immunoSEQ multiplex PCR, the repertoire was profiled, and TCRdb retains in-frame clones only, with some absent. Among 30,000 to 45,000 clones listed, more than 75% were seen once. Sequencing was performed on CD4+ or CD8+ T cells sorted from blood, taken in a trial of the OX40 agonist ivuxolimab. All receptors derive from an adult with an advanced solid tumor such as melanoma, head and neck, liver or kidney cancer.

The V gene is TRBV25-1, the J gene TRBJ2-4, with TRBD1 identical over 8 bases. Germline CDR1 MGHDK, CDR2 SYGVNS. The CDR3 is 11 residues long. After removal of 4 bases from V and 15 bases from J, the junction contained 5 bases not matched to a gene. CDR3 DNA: TGTGCCAGCAGTGTCACAGGGGGGTGGTACTTC. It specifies CASSVTGGWYF.

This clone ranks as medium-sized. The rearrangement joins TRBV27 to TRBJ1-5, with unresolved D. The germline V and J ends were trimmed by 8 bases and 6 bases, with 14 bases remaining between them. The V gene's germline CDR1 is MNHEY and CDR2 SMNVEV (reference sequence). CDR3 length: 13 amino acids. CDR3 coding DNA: TGTGCCAGCTCAGACACGGCGGGTCAGCCCCAGCATTTT. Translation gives CASSDTAGQPQHF.

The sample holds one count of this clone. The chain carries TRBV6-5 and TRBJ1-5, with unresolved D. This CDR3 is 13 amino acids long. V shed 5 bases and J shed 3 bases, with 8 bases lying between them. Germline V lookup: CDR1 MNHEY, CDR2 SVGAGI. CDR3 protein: CASSTGPNQPQHF. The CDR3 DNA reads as TGTGCCAGCAGTACCGGGCCCAATCAGCCCCAGCATTTT.

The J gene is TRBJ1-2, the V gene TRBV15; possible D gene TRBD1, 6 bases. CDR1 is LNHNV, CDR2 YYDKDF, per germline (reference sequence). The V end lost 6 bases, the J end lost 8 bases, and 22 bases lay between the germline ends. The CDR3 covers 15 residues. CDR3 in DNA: TGTGCCACCAGTGCCACTACCTGGGGGGCGGTCGGCTACACCTTC. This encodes CATSATTWGAVGYTF.

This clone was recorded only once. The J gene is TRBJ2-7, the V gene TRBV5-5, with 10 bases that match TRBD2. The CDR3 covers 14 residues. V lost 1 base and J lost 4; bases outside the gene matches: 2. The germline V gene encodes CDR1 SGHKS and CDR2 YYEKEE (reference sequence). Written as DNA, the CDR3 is TGTGCCAGCAGCTTGACTAGCGGGACATACGAGCAGTACTTC. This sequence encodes CASSLTSGTYEQYF.

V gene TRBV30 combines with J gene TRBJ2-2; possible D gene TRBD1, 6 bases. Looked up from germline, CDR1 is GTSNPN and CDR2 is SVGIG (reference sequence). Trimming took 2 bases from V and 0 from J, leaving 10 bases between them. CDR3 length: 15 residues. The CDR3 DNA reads TGTGCCTGGAGTTTTGGACAGACGAACACCGGGGAGCTGTTTTTT. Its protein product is CAWSFGQTNTGELFF.

The CDR3 sequence is CASNSPGQGTQYF. The CDR3, as DNA: TGTGCCAGCAACTCACCGGGACAGGGGACCCAGTACTTC. The genes are TRBV11-2 and TRBJ2-5; 9 bases map to TRBD1. The CDR3 is made up of 13 amino acids. Germline V gene sequence: CDR1 SGHAT, CDR2 FQNNGV. The V segment lost 7 bases and the J segment 7 bases; nucleotides outside the gene matches: 7. The variable domain in full, completed from reference TRBV11-2 and TRBJ2-5, reads EAGVAQSPRYKIIEKRQSVAFWCNPISGHATLYWYQQILGQGPKLLIQFQNNGVVDDSQLPKDRFSAERLKGVDSTLKIQPAKLEDSAVYLCASNSPGQGTQYFGPGTRLLVL.

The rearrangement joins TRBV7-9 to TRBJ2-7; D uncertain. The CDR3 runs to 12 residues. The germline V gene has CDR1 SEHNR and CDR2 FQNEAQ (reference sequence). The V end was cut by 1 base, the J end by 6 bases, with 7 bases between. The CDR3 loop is CASSLERAEQYF. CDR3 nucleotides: TGTGCCAGCAGCTTAGAAAGGGCCGAGCAGTACTTC.

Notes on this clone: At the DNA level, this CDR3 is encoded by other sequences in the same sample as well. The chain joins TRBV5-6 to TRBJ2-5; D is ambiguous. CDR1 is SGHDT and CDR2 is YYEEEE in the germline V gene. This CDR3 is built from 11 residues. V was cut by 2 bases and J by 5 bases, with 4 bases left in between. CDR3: CASSLSETQYF. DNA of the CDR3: TGTGCCAGCAGCTTATCCGAGACCCAGTACTTC.

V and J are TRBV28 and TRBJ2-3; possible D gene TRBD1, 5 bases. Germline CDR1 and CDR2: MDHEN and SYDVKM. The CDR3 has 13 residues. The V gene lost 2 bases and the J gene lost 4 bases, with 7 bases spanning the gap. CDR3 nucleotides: TGTGCCAGCAGTTTACTGGGGCCAGATACGCAGTATTTT. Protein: CASSLLGPDTQYF.

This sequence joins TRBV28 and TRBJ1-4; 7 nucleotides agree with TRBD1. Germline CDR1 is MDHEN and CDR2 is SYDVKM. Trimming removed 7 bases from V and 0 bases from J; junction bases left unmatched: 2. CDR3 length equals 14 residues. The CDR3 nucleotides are TGTGCCAGCACTCAGGGGGCAACTAATGAAAAACTGTTTTTT. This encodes CASTQGATNEKLFF.

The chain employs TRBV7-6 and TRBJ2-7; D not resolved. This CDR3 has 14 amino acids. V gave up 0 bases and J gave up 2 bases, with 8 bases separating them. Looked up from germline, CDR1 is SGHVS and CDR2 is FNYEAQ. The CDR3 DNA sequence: TGTGCCAGCAGCTTAGCTGGGAATGCCTACGAGCAGTACTTC. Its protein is CASSLAGNAYEQYF. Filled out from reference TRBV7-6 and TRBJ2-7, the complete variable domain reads GAGVSQSPRYKVTKRGQDVALRCDPISGHVSLYWYRQALGQGPEFLTYFNYEAQQDKSGLPNDRFSAERPEGSISTLTIQRTEQRDSAMYRCASSLAGNAYEQYFGPGTRLTVT.

DNA for the CDR3: TGTGCCAGCAGCCCACTAGTGTCCTACAATGAGCAGTTCTTC. The encoded protein is CASSPLVSYNEQFF. The chain links TRBV5-5 to TRBJ2-1; D is perhaps TRBD2 (5 bases). The CDR3 is 14 residues long. V lost 4 bases, J lost 1 base, and 9 bases lay in between. The germline V gene has CDR1 SGHKS and CDR2 YYEKEE (reference sequence). The full variable domain, with the rest looked up from reference TRBV5-5 and TRBJ2-1, is DAGVTQSPTHLIKTRGQQVTLRCSPISGHKSVSWYQQVLGQGPQFIFQYYEKEERGRGNFPDRFSARQFPNYSSELNVNALLLGDSALYLCASSPLVSYNEQFFGPGTRLTVL.

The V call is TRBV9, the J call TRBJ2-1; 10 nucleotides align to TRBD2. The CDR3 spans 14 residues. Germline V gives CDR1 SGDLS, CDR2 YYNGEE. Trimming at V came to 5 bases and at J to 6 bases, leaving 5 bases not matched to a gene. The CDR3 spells CASRAAGGPNEQFF. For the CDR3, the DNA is TGTGCCAGCAGGGCAGCGGGAGGGCCCAATGAGCAGTTCTTC.

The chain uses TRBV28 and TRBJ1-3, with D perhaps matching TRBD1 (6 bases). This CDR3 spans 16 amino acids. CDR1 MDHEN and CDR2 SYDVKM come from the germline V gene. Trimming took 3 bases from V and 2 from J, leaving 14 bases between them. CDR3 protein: CASSLGAGATGNTIYF. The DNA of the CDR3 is TGTGCCAGCAGTTTGGGGGCCGGGGCCACTGGAAACACCATATATTTT. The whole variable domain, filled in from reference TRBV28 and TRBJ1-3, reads DVKVTQSSRYLVKRTGEKVFLECVQDMDHENMFWYRQDPGLGLRLIYFSYDVKMKEKGDIPEGYSVSREKKERFSLILESASTNQTSMYLCASSLGAGATGNTIYFGEGSWLTVV.